This T cell receptor (beta chain) stems from a study of immune heterogeneity within non-small cell lung tumors. Study-level results: While identical dominant CDR3 beta clonotypes recurred across tumor sites within a patient, high-frequency clones unique to individual sites also appeared.

For the TCR beta CDR3, multiplex PCR with 32 V and 13 J primers performed the amplification. TCRdb fed the multiplex PCR reads into MiXCR, producing one record per CDR3 protein. The sample holds thousands of distinct CDR3 sequences, approximately 27% seen once. Template was bulk tumor genomic DNA, approximately 600 ng per sample. In surgery, several biopsies were collected from each primary tumor at widely spaced sites. Curative surgical treatment was performed in patients who had newly diagnosed, untreated non-small cell lung cancer. This CDR3 has 15 amino acids. Germline CDR1 and CDR2: LNHDA and SQIVND (reference sequence). As to this clonotype: Its target is unknown. The junction shows a germline mismatch at one end, possibly a read error.

Sequenced sample: lung tumor tissue. The source of this sequence is a man aged 50 or older with non-small cell lung cancer. This chain connects TRBV19 to TRBJ1-5; TRBD1 might be the D (6 bases). CDR3 bases: TGTGCCATTAGTATAAAGGACAGAGACTATCAGCCCCAGCATTTT. As protein: CAISIKDRDYQPQHF.